These 3 T cell receptor beta chains came from one sample sequenced in a study of blood T cell repertoires in COVID-19. Clones were sequenced by immunoSEQ multiplex PCR, and TCRdb holds only the in-frame ones, with some missing. The sample yields tens of thousands of clones, 70% to 90% seen once. Sequenced material: peripheral blood. These receptors came from a woman aged 55-70 years with acute or convalescent COVID-19.

The chain employs TRBV5-1 and TRBJ1-2; no clear D. The CDR3 runs 12 residues. Germline V gene data show CDR1 as SGHRS and CDR2 as YFSETQ. V was cut by 3 bases and J by 8 bases, with 11 bases left in between. The CDR3 sequence: CASSSTVGGYTF. The CDR3, as DNA: TGCGCCAGCAGCTCCACTGTGGGCGGCTACACCTTC.

This sequence joins TRBV30 and TRBJ2-1; TRBD1 aligns across 7 bases. This CDR3 contains 14 residues. Germline assignment: CDR1 GTSNPN and CDR2 SVGIG (reference sequence). The V and J ends lost 2 bases and 9 bases, in that order; junction bases with no gene match: 10. The CDR3 nucleotides read TGTGCCTGGAGTATAAAGGGGGCGCGCGGTGAGCAGTTCTTC. It translates to CAWSIKGARGEQFF. Full variable domain (missing parts from reference TRBV30 and TRBJ2-1): SQTIHQWPATLVQPVGSPLSLECTVEGTSNPNLYWYRQAAGRGLQLLFYSVGIGQISSEVPQNLSASRPQDRQFILSSKKLLLSDSGFYLCAWSIKGARGEQFFGPGTRLTVL.

The V and J genes are TRBV4-2 and TRBJ1-6, with 7 bases fitting TRBD1. The ends lost 4 bases at V and 7 bases at J; junction bases unmatched: 7. The CDR3 totals 15 residues. Germline loops: CDR1 LGHNA, CDR2 YNFKEQ. In DNA, the CDR3 is TGTGCCAGCAGCCCCGAAGGGGGCCCCAATTCACCCCTCCACTTT. Encoded protein: CASSPEGGPNSPLHF.